The rows below give T cell receptor beta chains drawn from one sample of a study of T cell responses to AZD1222 COVID-19 vaccine. Assay: immunoSEQ multiplex PCR; the TCRdb copy retains only in-frame clones and omits some. The data hold roughly 200,000 clones, with approximately 94% observed a single time. Sequenced material: peripheral blood, taken 28 days after the second dose of the MenACWY control vaccine. These receptors were taken from an adult who received the MenACWY meningococcal vaccine as a control. Each CDR3 is given with its conserved first and last residue. The order of the fields is CDR3 DNA, CDR3 protein, V gene, J gene, D gene, clone size. D genes are given only for firm matches. Clone sizes are given selectively: once, few, many, or a class where the clone is expanded.

TGTGCCAGCAGTTATCGACCAGCCCAAAGAGGACAGGGCGCCTATGGCTACACCTTC	CASSYRPAQRGQGAYGYTF	TRBV7-9	TRBJ1-2	TRBD1	.
TGTGCCAGCAGTCAGGGGCTCCATCAGCCCCAGCATTTT	CASSQGLHQPQHF	TRBV6-4	TRBJ1-5	.	.
TGTGCCAGCAGTCCCCCTGTCCAGGGGTACAATGAGCAGTTCTTC	CASSPPVQGYNEQFF	TRBV28	TRBJ2-1	.	.
TGTGCCAGCAGCGTAGTAGATAGAGTGGGAAACACCATATATTTT	CASSVVDRVGNTIYF	TRBV9	TRBJ1-3	.	.
TGCAGCGTTGCCCTCGGAGGGGGGGCTTACGAGCAGTACTTC	CSVALGGGAYEQYF	TRBV29-1	TRBJ2-7	.	.
TGCGCCAGCAGCCAGCCGCGGAGGGGGAACACTGAAGCTTTCTTT	CASSQPRRGNTEAFF	TRBV4-1	TRBJ1-1	.	.
TGTGCCAGTAGTGAGGGGGGAATAGCGGTTTCTATCTACAATGAGCAGTTCTTC	CASSEGGIAVSIYNEQFF	TRBV19	TRBJ2-1	.	.
TGTGCCAGCAGCTCCCACAGGGGGGGTGAAGCTTTCTTT	CASSSHRGGEAFF	TRBV7-3	TRBJ1-1	TRBD1	once
TGTGCCAGCAGCCCATGGCTTGGTAGTGAGCAGTTCTTC	CASSPWLGSEQFF	TRBV7-9	TRBJ2-1	.	.
TGCGCCAGCAGCTCCTCCATTTTCGACAGCCAGGGGAATTCACCCCTCCACTTT	CASSSSIFDSQGNSPLHF	TRBV5-1	TRBJ1-6	.	.
TGTGCCAGCAGCTTACCGGGACGCACTGAAGCTTTCTTT	CASSLPGRTEAFF	TRBV11-3	TRBJ1-1	.	.
TGCGCCAGCAGCTTGGACACGGGGACCCAGTACTTC	CASSLDTGTQYF	TRBV5-1	TRBJ2-5	.	.
TGCAGCGTTGATTTCGGGAGCTCCTACAATGAGCAGTTCTTC	CSVDFGSSYNEQFF	TRBV29-1	TRBJ2-1	.	.
TGTGCCAGCACCCCTGCCGGGGGTATCCTCCTGGAGACCCAGTACTTC	CASTPAGGILLETQYF	TRBV7-2	TRBJ2-5	.	.
TGTGCCTGGAAGTCTAGCGGGAACACCGGGGAGCTGTTTTTT	CAWKSSGNTGELFF	TRBV30	TRBJ2-2	TRBD2	.
TGTGCCTGGAGTATACTACAGGGGAGTGAAAAACTGTTTTTT	CAWSILQGSEKLFF	TRBV30	TRBJ1-4	TRBD1	.
TGCGCCAGCAGCCTCCGAGGCACTTACCAAGAGACCCAGTACTTC	CASSLRGTYQETQYF	TRBV5-1	TRBJ2-5	.	.
TGTGCCAGCAGCTTATCGGCTAGGGCCAATGAGCAGTTCTTC	CASSLSARANEQFF	TRBV7-3	TRBJ2-1	.	few
TGCGCCAGCAGCCAAGAAACTAGCGGGTCAAAAAACATTCAGTACTTC	CASSQETSGSKNIQYF	TRBV4-1	TRBJ2-4	TRBD2	.
TGTGCCAGCAGCGCACCGGGACTAACCATGAATGAGCAGTTCTTC	CASSAPGLTMNEQFF	TRBV7-3	TRBJ2-1	TRBD2	.
TGCGCCAGCAGCTGGACTAGCGGGAACACAGATACGCAGTATTTT	CASSWTSGNTDTQYF	TRBV4-1	TRBJ2-3	TRBD2	once
TGTGCCAGTAGTATACTTTCTGGAGATCAGCCCCAGCATTTT	CASSILSGDQPQHF	TRBV19	TRBJ1-5	.	.
TGTGCCAGCAGCTTGGGTTGGGAGGGCCGAATTACCGGGGAGCTGTTTTTT	CASSLGWEGRITGELFF	TRBV5-6	TRBJ2-2	TRBD2	.
TGCGCCAGCAGCTTGGCGGGACAGCCCAATTACGAGCAGTACTTC	CASSLAGQPNYEQYF	TRBV5-1	TRBJ2-7	TRBD1	.
TGTGCCTGGAGTATGGGAGCCAAAAACATTCAGTACTTC	CAWSMGAKNIQYF	TRBV30	TRBJ2-4	.	.
TGTGCCAGCAGCGTAGGCCATAATGAAAAACTGTTTTTT	CASSVGHNEKLFF	TRBV9	TRBJ1-4	.	.
TGTGCTAGTAAAGGGACAGGGAGCACCGGGGAGCTGTTTTTT	CASKGTGSTGELFF	TRBV19	TRBJ2-2	TRBD1	.
TGTGCCAGCAATTTCGGACAGAAGAACGAGCAGTACTTC	CASNFGQKNEQYF	TRBV12-3/TRBV12-4	TRBJ2-7	.	once
TGTGCCAGCGGGGTTATAGCGGGAGGGGACAATGAGCAGTTCTTC	CASGVIAGGDNEQFF	TRBV7-6	TRBJ2-1	TRBD2	.
TGTGCCAGCAGCGTAGTCCCGCGTGGCCTTTACAATGAGCAGTTCTTC	CASSVVPRGLYNEQFF	TRBV9	TRBJ2-1	.	.
TGTGCCAGCAGCTCCCGGGGAGGAGGGCGAGAAGGTCAGCCCCAGCATTTT	CASSSRGGGREGQPQHF	TRBV7-2	TRBJ1-5	.	.
TGTGCCATCAGTGAGCGGGGACTAGCGGGAGCCAACAATGAGCAGTTCTTC	CAISERGLAGANNEQFF	TRBV10-3	TRBJ2-1	TRBD2	.
TGTGCCATCAGTGAGTTCGAGGGGGACACTGAAGCTTTCTTT	CAISEFEGDTEAFF	TRBV10-3	TRBJ1-1	.	.
TGTGCCACCATCCCCGGGGAAGCAGGGTCACCTGGGGAGCTGTTTTTT	CATIPGEAGSPGELFF	TRBV28	TRBJ2-2	.	once
TGTGCCAGCAGCTTGGAGGCAGGGGGTTCGCCCCAGCATTTT	CASSLEAGGSPQHF	TRBV5-4	TRBJ1-5	TRBD1	.
TGTGCCAGCAGTTTGACGCGGTCAGCAACTAATGAAAAACTGTTTTTT	CASSLTRSATNEKLFF	TRBV28	TRBJ1-4	.	.
TGTGCCAGCAGCGGCCCACAGCCAGATACGCAGTATTTT	CASSGPQPDTQYF	TRBV2	TRBJ2-3	.	.
TGCGCCAGCAGCTTGGCTCTGGGGAACAACTATGGCTACACCTTC	CASSLALGNNYGYTF	TRBV5-1	TRBJ1-2	.	few
TGTGCCAGCAGTCTACCGGGCTCCGGGCAGTTCTTC	CASSLPGSGQFF	TRBV12-3/TRBV12-4	TRBJ2-1	.	.
TGTGCCAGCAGCTTAGCTGGAGAGCAGTTCTTC	CASSLAGEQFF	TRBV28	TRBJ2-1	.	.
TGCAGCGTATGGGACCAAACGATGAGCACAGATACGCAGTATTTT	CSVWDQTMSTDTQYF	TRBV29-1	TRBJ2-3	.	once
TGTGCCAGCTATGGGACATCCAACGCCTACGAGCAGTACTTC	CASYGTSNAYEQYF	TRBV2	TRBJ2-7	.	.
TGTGCCAGCAGCGTCCGGGACGCCGCAGGCTACGAGCAGTACTTC	CASSVRDAAGYEQYF	TRBV9	TRBJ2-7	.	.
TGCGCCAGCCGGGCTAGCGGGAGCCTATCCTACGAGCAGTACTTC	CASRASGSLSYEQYF	TRBV5-1	TRBJ2-7	TRBD2	.
TGTGCCAGCAGCTTAGACGACAGGACCTACGAGCAGTACTTC	CASSLDDRTYEQYF	TRBV11-2	TRBJ2-7	.	.
TGTGCCAGCAGCCTACAGGGGTGGGGTGAAAAACTGTTTTTT	CASSLQGWGEKLFF	TRBV7-2	TRBJ1-4	TRBD1	once
TGTGCCAGCAGGTCCGGACTAGCGGGAGGGCGGGGCACCGGGGAGCTGTTTTTT	CASRSGLAGGRGTGELFF	TRBV5-4	TRBJ2-2	TRBD2	.
TGTGCCAGCAGCCCCGGGGGCAGGAGCTCGCCTGGAAACACCATATATTTT	CASSPGGRSSPGNTIYF	TRBV9	TRBJ1-3	.	.
TGTGCCAGCAGTCCCGATACTCCTTTCTACGAGCAGTACTTC	CASSPDTPFYEQYF	TRBV27	TRBJ2-7	.	.
TGTGCCAGCAGCCCCGATTATAGCAATCAGCCCCAGCATTTT	CASSPDYSNQPQHF	TRBV7-2	TRBJ1-5	.	.
TGTGCCAGCAGCTCAACGGTGACAGGAAACACCATATATTTT	CASSSTVTGNTIYF	TRBV7-6	TRBJ1-3	.	.
TGTGCCAGTAAGGAGCTCCGGGCCACTGAAGCTTTCTTT	CASKELRATEAFF	TRBV6-5	TRBJ1-1	.	.
TGTGCCAGCTCACCACAGTCGGCAGGGGGCGATTCACCCCTCCACTTT	CASSPQSAGGDSPLHF	TRBV18	TRBJ1-6	TRBD1	few
TGTGCCAGCAGTCCCCAAATGGGTGGCTACACCTTC	CASSPQMGGYTF	TRBV7-2	TRBJ1-2	.	.
TGTGCCAGCAGTTTCCTAGGTTTCGGCAATGAGCAGTTCTTC	CASSFLGFGNEQFF	TRBV27	TRBJ2-1	.	.
TGTGCCAGCAGGGGTGTGGGACAGGGAAACAATGAGCAGTTCTTC	CASRGVGQGNNEQFF	TRBV2	TRBJ2-1	TRBD1	.
TGTGCTAGTGGTTTGGGACAGGGGTCTACCTACGAGCAGTACTTC	CASGLGQGSTYEQYF	TRBV12-5	TRBJ2-7	TRBD1	.
TGTGCCAGCAGTGGAGGGACTAGCGGGAGGGCATTCTATGAGCAGTTCTTC	CASSGGTSGRAFYEQFF	TRBV2	TRBJ2-1	TRBD2	.
TGTGCCAGCAGTTATGGGGGCAGGTGGGGAGAGCAGTACTTC	CASSYGGRWGEQYF	TRBV6-2/TRBV6-3	TRBJ2-7	.	.